This T cell receptor beta chain was profiled in a study of blood T cell repertoires in COVID-19 (TCRdb year 2020). With respect to the entire study: Collaborator samples came from the United States, Italy and Spain and covered acute and convalescent phases of COVID-19. The material from the prospective study consisted of cDNA or gDNA derived from T cells, B-cell-depleted T cells, or PBMCs. The dataset comprised deeply sampled blood TCRbeta repertoires from subjects exposed to, actively infected with, or recovered from COVID-19. The repertoires were released in a freely available public database meant as a resource for research on the immune response to SARS-CoV-2. The samples were drawn from the first 160 participants of the ongoing ImmuneRACE study and from 1,254 subjects provided by 6 global collaborators. Sample metadata almost always included a de-identified subject ID, COVID-19 status, age in years and sex. HLA class I and class II types, where available, came from metadata supplied by the sample provider rather than from assay-based typing.

With regard to this clone: The antigen this receptor binds is unknown. It has no much larger one-base neighbor in the sample; base qualities were not kept.

TCRbeta CDR3 regions were amplified from genomic DNA by means of the immunoSEQ Assay, a bias-controlled multiplex PCR. The published analysis was carried out like this. The number of nucleated cells in each sample was estimated from the amplification of reference gene primers within the assay. To quantify the absolute abundance of each unique TCRbeta CDR3 rearrangement, sequence reads were collapsed and filtered. For each sample, productive Simpson clonality was calculated as the square root of Simpson's diversity index over productive rearrangements. The immuneACCESS repertoire file appears here via TCRdb, limited to in-frame rearrangements. These files lack a portion of the clones; in checked studies, under half of the deficit traces to unresolved V genes, and the cause of the others is not known. V, J and clone size were drawn from that table, and D and trimming were deduced from the DNA. The sample contains approximately 170,000 clones, around 85% of them found a single time. Roughly 4% of the sample comes from the top ten.

Collaborating institutions collected whole blood in K2EDTA tubes following their own protocols. For TCRbeta analysis, collaborators shipped samples in one of three forms: frozen whole blood, isolated PBMCs, or DNA extracted from either of those sample types. Study-wide findings and limitations: How much clinical and demographic metadata was included differed by source and by participant, and the metadata was provided uncurated.

According to the germline V gene (reference sequence), CDR1 reads DFQATT and CDR2 reads SNEGSKA. From the cysteine up to the phenylalanine, the CDR3 has a length of 9 residues. The CDR3 DNA has 27 bases and is translated from base 1. The sample was peripheral blood. The sequence came from a woman between 65 and 79 years old with acute or convalescent COVID-19. The rearranged chain carries TRBV20-1 and TRBJ1-2; perhaps TRBD1 is the D gene, with 5 bases matching. The encoded CDR3 is CRPGGGYTF. The DNA sequence is given as TGCAGGCCCGGGGGTGGCTACACCTTC.